These T cell receptor beta chains were read from a single sample in a study of type 1 and type 2 diabetes patients. TCRdb re-called the multiplex PCR reads with MiXCR, one entry per CDR3 protein. The table includes 250,000 to 300,000 distinct CDR3 sequences, more than 45% detected once. The specimen sequenced was peripheral blood mononuclear cells (PBMCs). The source is a young man with type 2 diabetes. Each CDR3 is given with its conserved first and last residue. D genes are given only for firm matches.

d_call: -
j_call: TRBJ1-1
v_call: TRBV28
cdr3_aa: CASSSLLANTEAFF

d_call: TRBD2
j_call: TRBJ2-1
v_call: TRBV19
cdr3_aa: CATARTSGGARNEQFF

d_call: -
j_call: TRBJ2-7
v_call: TRBV5-1
cdr3_aa: CASSFRTESTEQYF

d_call: TRBD2
j_call: TRBJ2-7
v_call: TRBV29-1
cdr3_aa: CSVKSLAGAEQYF

d_call: TRBD2
j_call: -
v_call: TRBV13
cdr3_aa: CASSHLAGGKVFNEQFF

d_call: -
j_call: TRBJ2-1
v_call: TRBV6-1
cdr3_aa: CASRSGAYSSYNEQFF

d_call: -
j_call: TRBJ2-7
v_call: TRBV20-1
cdr3_aa: CSANMGPRRSSYEQYF

d_call: TRBD2
j_call: TRBJ2-1
v_call: TRBV10-3
cdr3_aa: CAIRNPTSGYNEQFF

d_call: TRBD2
j_call: TRBJ2-7
v_call: TRBV20-1
cdr3_aa: CSGSGGGEQYF

d_call: TRBD1
j_call: TRBJ2-5
v_call: TRBV12-3/TRBV12-4
cdr3_aa: CAISFGTGAYQETQYF

d_call: TRBD2
j_call: TRBJ2-3
v_call: TRBV24-1
cdr3_aa: CATSLAATTDTQYF

d_call: TRBD1
j_call: TRBJ1-2
v_call: TRBV4-1
cdr3_aa: CASLQSRDSTMDGYTF

d_call: -
j_call: TRBJ2-3
v_call: TRBV20-1
cdr3_aa: CSARRNTQYF

d_call: -
j_call: TRBJ1-2
v_call: TRBV12-3/TRBV12-4
cdr3_aa: CASLPRSLVFDGYTF

d_call: TRBD1
j_call: TRBJ2-5
v_call: TRBV7-6
cdr3_aa: CASSPRTGGTQYF

d_call: -
j_call: -
v_call: TRBV6-2/TRBV6-3
cdr3_aa: CASREAGIQYF